A selection of T cell receptor beta chains follows, all from one sample in a study of blood T cell repertoires in COVID-19. The protocol was immunoSEQ multiplex PCR, while the TCRdb copy is restricted to in-frame clones and leaves out a portion. The data show about 140,000 clones, about three quarters seen once. The sequenced sample was peripheral blood. The receptor source for this set is a woman of 80 years or more with active or convalescent COVID-19. Each CDR3 is given with its conserved first and last residue. Each record gives: D gene, CDR3 length, clone size, V gene, J gene, CDR3 DNA, CDR3 protein. D genes are given only for firm matches. Where a row states a size, it is once, few, many or the class of an expanded clone; other rows omit it.

NA	17	NA	TRBV4-1	TRBJ2-1	TGCGCCAGCAGCCAAGATCTGCGGGGTGGCTCCTACAATGAGCAGTTCTTC	CASSQDLRGGSYNEQFF
NA	14	NA	TRBV28	TRBJ2-2	TGTGCCAGCAGTCTCAGCGGTAACACCGGGGAGCTGTTTTTT	CASSLSGNTGELFF
NA	13	NA	TRBV19	TRBJ1-1	TGTGCCAGTAGTAGGCCCCATGCCGCTGAAGCTTTCTTT	CASSRPHAAEAFF
NA	12	NA	TRBV2	TRBJ1-2	TGTGCCAGCAGTGACTCCGCGTATGGCTACACCTTC	CASSDSAYGYTF
TRBD2	15	NA	TRBV7-2	TRBJ2-7	TGTGCCAGCAGCTACACCCGAGCGGGGGGCTACGAGCAGTACTTC	CASSYTRAGGYEQYF
NA	11	many	TRBV30	TRBJ1-3	TGTGCCCGCAGATCTGGAAACACCATATATTTT	CARRSGNTIYF
TRBD1	13	NA	TRBV3-1/TRBV3-2	TRBJ1-2	TGTGCCAGCAGCCGGGACAGGGGCCTTGGCTACACCTTC	CASSRDRGLGYTF
NA	14	NA	TRBV28	TRBJ1-1	TGTGCCAGCAAACCCGGGACTCAGAACACTGAAGCTTTCTTT	CASKPGTQNTEAFF
NA	14	few	TRBV2	TRBJ2-1	TGTGCCAGCGTGATTGGGGGACTCTACAATGAGCAGTTCTTC	CASVIGGLYNEQFF
NA	12	NA	TRBV19	TRBJ1-5	TGTGCCAGTAGTATAGAGTCACAGCCCCAGCATTTT	CASSIESQPQHF
TRBD1	13	NA	TRBV28	TRBJ1-1	TGTGCCAGCAGCAACTCCGGGACAGGGAAAGCTTTCTTT	CASSNSGTGKAFF
TRBD1	15	NA	TRBV7-8	TRBJ1-2	TGTGCCAGCAGCTTGACAGGGGGTGTAAGCTATGGCTACACCTTC	CASSLTGGVSYGYTF
NA	13	NA	TRBV14	TRBJ1-1	TGTGCCAGCAGCATATTACAGAACACTGAAGCTTTCTTT	CASSILQNTEAFF
TRBD2	16	NA	TRBV6-1	TRBJ2-1	TGTGCCAGCAGTGAACCGCGGGGGTCCTCCTACAATGAGCAGTTCTTC	CASSEPRGSSYNEQFF
NA	13	medium-sized	TRBV19	TRBJ1-5	TGTGCCAGTAGTATTAGTAGCAATCAGCCCCAGCATTTT	CASSISSNQPQHF
NA	14	NA	TRBV24-1	TRBJ2-1	TGTGCCACCAGTGATTTTAACAGGGTACATGAGCAGTTCTTC	CATSDFNRVHEQFF
NA	15	few	TRBV6-5	TRBJ1-5	TGTGCCAGCAGCTTTGACAGATACAGCAATCAGCCCCAGCATTTT	CASSFDRYSNQPQHF
NA	14	NA	TRBV9	TRBJ1-4	TGTGCCAGCAGCGAGGGACTTACTAATGAAAAACTGTTTTTT	CASSEGLTNEKLFF
NA	16	NA	TRBV6-1	TRBJ2-2	TGTGCCAGCAGTGAGGTGGCAGTCGCGAACACCGGGGAGCTGTTTTTT	CASSEVAVANTGELFF
NA	12	NA	TRBV28	TRBJ2-2	TGTGCCAGCAGCCTAGCACTCGGGGAGCTGTTTTTT	CASSLALGELFF
NA	16	NA	TRBV18	TRBJ2-3	TGTGCCAGCTCGACAGGCCAGATCGCTAGCACAGATACGCAGTATTTT	CASSTGQIASTDTQYF
NA	16	NA	TRBV5-6	TRBJ2-3	TGTGCCAGCAGCTTGGATCTTTGGGGGCGGATAGATACGCAGTATTTT	CASSLDLWGRIDTQYF
NA	12	NA	TRBV5-4	TRBJ1-2	TGTGCCAGCAGGGAAGGGACATTTGGCTACACCTTC	CASREGTFGYTF
NA	14	NA	TRBV5-6	TRBJ2-5	TGTGCCAGCAGCTGGACTACCCAACAAGAGACCCAGTACTTC	CASSWTTQQETQYF
NA	15	NA	TRBV19	TRBJ2-3	TGTGCCAGTAGTATCGGACAGTCTTTCACAGATACGCAGTATTTT	CASSIGQSFTDTQYF
TRBD1	12	NA	TRBV29-1	TRBJ2-7	TGCAGCGTCCGGACAGGGGCGGGCGAGCAGTACTTC	CSVRTGAGEQYF
NA	13	NA	TRBV28	TRBJ1-3	TGTGCCAGCAGAAGACAGACTGGAAACACCATATATTTT	CASRRQTGNTIYF
TRBD1	16	once	TRBV5-4	TRBJ1-6	TGTGCCAGCAGCTCCCTGGTAGGGGGCACGAGTTCACCCCTCCACTTT	CASSSLVGGTSSPLHF
NA	16	once	TRBV3-1/TRBV3-2	TRBJ1-6	TGTGCCAGCAGCCAAGCGCAGGGCTCCTATAATTCACCCCTCCACTTT	CASSQAQGSYNSPLHF
NA	16	NA	TRBV5-1	TRBJ2-1	TGCGCCAGCGGAAATAGCGGATCAGTTTCGGCCAATGAGCAGTTCTTC	CASGNSGSVSANEQFF
TRBD1	14	NA	TRBV20-1	TRBJ1-6	TGCAGTGCTAATGACAGGGGCGATAATTCACCCCTCCACTTT	CSANDRGDNSPLHF
TRBD1	15	NA	TRBV7-2	TRBJ1-1	TGTGCCAGCAGCTTACACAGGGGCCTCAACACTGAAGCTTTCTTT	CASSLHRGLNTEAFF
NA	17	NA	TRBV28	TRBJ1-2	TGTGCCAGCAGTTTTGGGGGGACGGAGGGGAAAACTTATGGCTACACCTTC	CASSFGGTEGKTYGYTF
TRBD1	15	NA	TRBV5-1	TRBJ1-2	TGCGCCAGCAGCATCGGACAGGGGGCAACCTATGGCTACACCTTC	CASSIGQGATYGYTF
TRBD1	16	NA	TRBV27	TRBJ1-4	TGTGCCAGCAGTTCCCACCGACAGGGCGCTAATGAAAAACTGTTTTTT	CASSSHRQGANEKLFF
NA	12	many	TRBV30	TRBJ1-2	TGTGCCTGGCGTTTTACGGGCTATGGCTACACCTTC	CAWRFTGYGYTF
TRBD2	15	NA	TRBV7-9	TRBJ2-3	TGTGCCAGCAGCAGTACTAGCGGGCCAAAGGATACGCAGTATTTT	CASSSTSGPKDTQYF
TRBD1	15	NA	TRBV7-8	TRBJ2-7	TGTGCCAGCAGCTCCGGACAGGTTCCTGTGGGCGAGCAGTACTTC	CASSSGQVPVGEQYF
NA	13	once	TRBV19	TRBJ2-4	TGTGCCAGTGCGAAGGAGGCCAAAAACATTCAGTACTTC	CASAKEAKNIQYF
NA	14	NA	TRBV30	TRBJ1-4	TGTGCCTGGGACCCCACAGGGCCGAATGAAAAACTGTTTTTT	CAWDPTGPNEKLFF
NA	12	NA	TRBV27	TRBJ2-2	TGTGCCAGCAGTTTAATATCCGGGGAGCTGTTTTTT	CASSLISGELFF
TRBD2	17	NA	TRBV25-1	TRBJ2-1	TGTGCCAGCAGTGAATCAAACTTAGCGGGGGGGTACAATGAGCAGTTCTTC	CASSESNLAGGYNEQFF
TRBD1	15	NA	TRBV19	TRBJ2-1	TGTGCCAGTACCAGCCTTGGGACAGGGGGCAATGAGCAGTTCTTC	CASTSLGTGGNEQFF
TRBD2	16	NA	TRBV5-1	TRBJ2-1	TGCGCCAGCAGCTTGTACGCGGGGGGAATCTACAATGAGCAGTTCTTC	CASSLYAGGIYNEQFF
NA	14	NA	TRBV5-1	TRBJ2-7	TGCGCCAGCAGCTTGGCGGGGGACAGCTACGAGCAGTACTTC	CASSLAGDSYEQYF
TRBD2	16	NA	TRBV11-3	TRBJ2-3	TGTGCCAGCAGCGGGGGACTAGCGGGGGGAACAGATACGCAGTATTTT	CASSGGLAGGTDTQYF
NA	14	NA	TRBV9	TRBJ2-2	TGTGCCAGCAGCGTAGTCGAGCCCCCCGGGGAGCTGTTTTTT	CASSVVEPPGELFF
NA	17	NA	TRBV25-1	TRBJ1-4	TGTGCCAGCAGTGAATTCAGGGCGGCGGCAACTAATGAAAAACTGTTTTTT	CASSEFRAAATNEKLFF
NA	15	few	TRBV6-5	TRBJ2-1	TGTGCCAGCAGTTACTCGAGACATCTTATGAATGAGCAGTTCTTC	CASSYSRHLMNEQFF